This TCR beta chain came from a study of CD8 T cells in Susac syndrome. There are 13 residues in the CDR3. Trimming stripped 2 bases from V and 2 bases from J, with 7 bases between. Looked up from germline, CDR1 is SQVTM and CDR2 is ANQGSEA. Reverse transcription of roughly 0.5 to 1 ug RNA was performed with random hexamers. One entry per CDR3 protein, called by TCRdb with MiXCR from the immunoSEQ multiplex PCR reads. The data contain around 69,000 distinct CDR3 sequences, approximately 96% of them singletons. This receptor was taken from a human donor with multiple sclerosis. V and J are TRBV29-1 and TRBJ1-3; D unclear. The sequenced sample consisted of CD4+ T cells from PBMCs. CDR3 coding DNA: TGCAGCGTTGAATCGGGGACTGGAAACACCATATATTTT. Encoded protein: CSVESGTGNTIYF. Drawing the rest from reference TRBV29-1 and TRBJ1-3, the complete variable domain is SAVISQKPSRDICQRGTSLTIQCQVDSQVTMMFWYRQQPGQSLTLIATANQGSEATYESGFVIDKFPISRPNLTFSTLTVSNMSPEDSSIYLCSVESGTGNTIYFGEGSWLTVV.